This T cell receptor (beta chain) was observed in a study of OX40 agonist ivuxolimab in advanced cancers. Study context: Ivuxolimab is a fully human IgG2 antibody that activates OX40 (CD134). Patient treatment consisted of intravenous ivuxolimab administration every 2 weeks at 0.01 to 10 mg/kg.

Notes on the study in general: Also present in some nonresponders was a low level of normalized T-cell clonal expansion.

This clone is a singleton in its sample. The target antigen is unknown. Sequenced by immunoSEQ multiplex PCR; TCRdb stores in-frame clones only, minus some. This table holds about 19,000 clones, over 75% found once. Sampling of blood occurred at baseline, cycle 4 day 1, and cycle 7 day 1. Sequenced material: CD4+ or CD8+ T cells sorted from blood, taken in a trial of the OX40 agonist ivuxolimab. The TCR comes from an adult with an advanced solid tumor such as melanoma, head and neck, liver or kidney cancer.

CDR3 sequence (DNA): TGTGCCAGCAGAAACCCCGGGACAGATAGCAATCAGCCCCAGCATTTT. Translation: CASRNPGTDSNQPQHF. The chain employs TRBV5-8 and TRBJ1-5, with 7 bases identical to TRBD1. Germline values: CDR1 SGHTS, CDR2 YDEGEE. The CDR3 sequence is 16 residues long. Trimming took 5 bases from V and 0 from J; bases not matched to a gene: 8.